A single sample gave rise to the 17 T cell receptor beta chains below, sequenced in a study of T-cell reconstitution after alpha-beta-depleted transplantation in children. A TCRbeta library incorporating unique molecular identifiers was prepared. Each CDR3 protein gets one entry after TCRdb re-called the PCR reads with MiXCR. The repertoire holds under 20,000 distinct CDR3 sequences, with approximately 13% as singletons. The sequenced sample was PBMCs, mostly from graft donor cells, obtained 60 days after TCRalphabeta/CD19-depleted stem cell transplant. The receptor source for this set is a female patient aged 2-10 years who had a stem cell transplant for congenital amegakaryocytic thrombocytopenia, so the T cells may come from the graft donor.

This sequence joins TRBV6-2 or TRBV6-3 and TRBJ2-3; TRBD2 matches 9 bases. There are 15 residues in the CDR3. The ends lost 4 bases at V and 1 base at J; junction bases unmatched: 3. Per the germline V gene, CDR1 is MNHEY and CDR2 is SVGEGT. The CDR3 reads CASSSPSGGTDTQYF. The CDR3 DNA is TGTGCCAGCAGTTCTCCTAGCGGGGGCACAGATACGCAGTATTTT.

This clonotype was picked up a small number of times. The chain recombines TRBV7-6 with TRBJ2-3; TRBD1 aligns across 8 bases. Germline-derived CDR1 and CDR2 are SGHVS and FNYEAQ. This CDR3 spans 13 amino acids. J was trimmed by 4 bases and V by 8 bases; bases with no gene match: 5. The CDR3 region has the DNA TGTGCCAGCGCCAGGGGGCGCGCAGATACGCAGTATTTT. Residues: CASARGRADTQYF.

The sample holds many counts of this clonotype. This chain links TRBV28 with TRBJ2-6; no clear D gene. The CDR3 has 15 amino acids. CDR1 is MDHEN and CDR2 is SYDVKM in the germline V gene. Trimming took 11 bases from V and 3 from J, leaving 17 bases between them. This chain's CDR3 is CASRTQFGGANVLTF. CDR3 DNA sequence: TGTGCCTCTCGGACCCAATTTGGTGGGGCCAACGTCCTGACTTTC.

This clonotype was seen only a few times. The V and J genes are TRBV27 and TRBJ1-1; D not resolved. This CDR3 is built from 13 residues. With 3 bases removed from V and 4 bases from J, the gap between germline ends came to 9 bases. The germline CDR1 and CDR2 sequences are MNHEY and SMNVEV (reference sequence). The CDR3 DNA follows: TGTGCCAGCAGTTTCTCGGTGGTCACTGAAGCTTTCTTT. This translates into CASSFSVVTEAFF.

The chain uses TRBV30 and TRBJ2-7, with D uncertain. V dropped 2 bases and J dropped 3 bases, with 5 bases sitting between them. Germline V gives CDR1 GTSNPN, CDR2 SVGIG (reference sequence). The CDR3 extends over 11 amino acids. DNA for the CDR3: TGTGCCTGGAGTCGCAACTACGAGCAGTACTTC. This sequence encodes CAWSRNYEQYF.

Only a few counts were recorded for this clonotype. This chain connects TRBV14 to TRBJ2-2; D is ambiguous. Germline CDR1 and CDR2: SGHDN and FVKESK. Deletions cut 4 bases from V and 7 bases from J, with 13 bases between. The CDR3 extends over 14 amino acids. CDR3 in DNA: TGTGCCAGCAGCCCCCTCTCGCTAGGCGGGGAGCTGTTTTTT. This sequence encodes CASSPLSLGGELFF.

This clonotype was recorded many times. This chain uses TRBV4-2 with TRBJ2-7; possibly TRBD1 for D (8 bases). Germline V gene data show CDR1 as LGHNA and CDR2 as YNFKEQ. This CDR3 has 17 residues. V was clipped by 4 bases and J by 4 bases, with 23 bases between them. CDR3 DNA sequence: TGTGCCAGCAGCCGCGCCCCTCGGACAGGGAGGGTTTACGAGCAGTACTTC. Translation gives CASSRAPRTGRVYEQYF.

This clonotype was seen at least ten times. The chain combines TRBV7-2 with TRBJ2-7, with TRBD2 identical over 11 bases. Germline V gene data show CDR1 as SGHTA and CDR2 as FQGNSA. This CDR3 has 14 residues. Trimming took 5 bases from V and 4 from J; bases not matched to a gene: 4. DNA of the CDR3: TGTGCCAGCAGCCTTAGCGGGAGGGTATACGAGCAGTACTTC. This codes for CASSLSGRVYEQYF.

This clonotype showed up many times. The chain uses TRBV12-3 or TRBV12-4 and TRBJ2-3, with D tentatively TRBD2 (5 bases). This CDR3 comprises 16 residues. V lost 4 bases to trimming and J lost 0 bases, with 14 bases between them. CDR3 sequence (DNA): TGTGCCAGCAGTTCGGGTAGCGTACCTAGCACAGATACGCAGTATTTT. Residues: CASSSGSVPSTDTQYF.

This clonotype was counted many times. The chain carries TRBV4-1 and TRBJ2-5; D is unresolved. Germline V gives CDR1 MGHRA, CDR2 YSYEKL. Trimming took off 1 base at V and 5 bases at J, with 11 bases between the two ends. This CDR3 comprises 14 residues. The CDR3 sequence is CASSQVLAWETQYF. CDR3 in DNA: TGCGCCAGCAGCCAAGTCTTGGCATGGGAGACCCAGTACTTC.

This clonotype occurred once. This chain connects TRBV24-1 to TRBJ2-3, with D hard to call. V lost 0 bases and J lost 11, with 11 bases in between. CDR3 length: 13 amino acids. CDR1 and CDR2 (germline): KGHDR, SFDVKD. CDR3 in DNA: TGTGCCACCAGTGATTTGACCACAAGCAAGCAGTATTTT. This gives the protein CATSDLTTSKQYF.

The chain has TRBV4-3 and TRBJ2-2, with 8 bases fitting TRBD1. V was clipped by 6 bases and J by 4 bases; unmatched bases: 4. The germline gives CDR1 LGHNA, CDR2 YSLEER. The CDR3 covers 14 residues. CDR3 sequence (DNA): TGCGCCAGCAGGACAGGGGAGAGCACCGGGGAGCTGTTTTTT. Protein: CASRTGESTGELFF.

This clonotype has at least ten counts. The rearrangement links TRBV6-5 to TRBJ2-1, with D maybe TRBD1 (5 bases). V was shortened by 5 bases and J by 0 bases, with 8 bases between the two germline ends. Germline V CDR1 and CDR2: MNHEY, SVGAGI. The CDR3 sequence is 14 residues long. The CDR3 loop is CASSIQASYNEQFF. CDR3 nucleotides: TGTGCCAGCAGTATACAGGCCTCCTACAATGAGCAGTTCTTC.

This clonotype was picked up many times. V gene TRBV7-9 combines with J gene TRBJ2-1; 9 positions match TRBD2. The CDR3 spans 16 residues. Germline values: CDR1 SEHNR, CDR2 FQNEAQ (reference sequence). V shed 5 bases, J shed 0 bases, and the junction held 5 bases outside the gene matches. The CDR3, as DNA: TGTGCCAGCAGCCGGGATAGCGGGAGCTCCTACAATGAGCAGTTCTTC. Translated, it gives CASSRDSGSSYNEQFF.

This rearrangement joins TRBV7-3 to TRBJ2-3, with 7 bases fitting TRBD2. V lost 5 bases to trimming and J lost 5 bases; unmatched junction nucleotides: 4. Germline V gene lookup returns CDR1 SGHTA and CDR2 FQGTGA. This CDR3 comprises 13 residues. In DNA form, the CDR3 reads TGTGCCAGCAGCGGGACTACCGGAGATACGCAGTATTTT. This sequence encodes CASSGTTGDTQYF. The whole variable domain, filled in from reference TRBV7-3 and TRBJ2-3, reads GAGVSQTPSNKVTEKGKYVELRCDPISGHTALYWYRQSLGQGPEFLIYFQGTGAADDSGLPNDRFFAVRPEGSVSTLKIQRTERGDSAVYLCASSGTTGDTQYFGPGTRLTVL.

This clonotype was picked up many times. The chain joins TRBV5-5 to TRBJ2-3; D ambiguous. Germline V lookup: CDR1 SGHKS, CDR2 YYEKEE (reference sequence). CDR3 size: 13 residues. With 1 base removed from V and 1 base from J, the gap between germline ends came to 4 bases. This CDR3 reads CASSLRGTDTQYF. The CDR3 DNA sequence: TGTGCCAGCAGCTTGCGAGGCACAGATACGCAGTATTTT.

This clonotype was seen at least ten times. The genes are TRBV12-3 or TRBV12-4 and TRBJ2-5; 9 nucleotides match TRBD1. J was trimmed by 5 bases and V by 3 bases; bases with no gene match: 4. This CDR3 has 14 residues. CDR3 nucleotide sequence: TGTGCCAGCAGTTTGAGACAGGGGGGGGAGACCCAGTACTTC. This codes for CASSLRQGGETQYF.